This TCR beta chain emerged from a study of cytomegalovirus exposure and HLA in healthy donors. Points from the study as a whole: Certain sequence variants were highly shared and formed a cluster, and this cluster was likely a sequencing artifact.

Amplification used 60 Vbeta primers and 13 Jbeta primers. Profiling relied on immunoSEQ multiplex PCR, and the TCRdb table lists in-frame clones only, not all of them. The sample shows roughly 170,000 clones, approximately 88% of them seen only once. A word on this clone: What it binds is unknown.

Germline V lookup: CDR1 SGDLS, CDR2 YYNGEE. The CDR3 contains 16 residues. V dropped 4 bases and J dropped 5; count of bases not matched to a gene: 11. Sequencing was done on a sample of PBMCs. This chain links TRBV9 with TRBJ1-4; 7 bases are a match to TRBD1. The sequence derives from a man between 25 and 39 years old in good health and CMV-seronegative. CDR3 DNA: TGTGCCAGCAGCTTTAGGCCGGGACAGATGAATGAAAAACTGTTTTTT. Encoded protein: CASSFRPGQMNEKLFF.